Each of the 10 T cell receptor beta chains below was sequenced from the same sample in a study of cytomegalovirus exposure and HLA in healthy donors. A multiplex PCR was run with 60 Vbeta primers and 13 Jbeta primers. Assay: immunoSEQ multiplex PCR; the TCRdb copy retains only in-frame clones and omits some. The data contain more than 95,000 clones, 55% to 75% of them singletons. Sequencing input: PBMCs. The source of these receptors is a man between 60 and 75 years old in good health and CMV-seronegative.

V usage is TRBV29-1 and J usage is TRBJ2-5; TRBD2 might be the D (6 bases). Germline CDR1 and CDR2: SQVTM and ANQGSEA. This CDR3 spans 12 amino acids. Trimming took 6 bases from V and 4 from J, leaving 12 bases between them. CDR3 region: CSVGTGRETQYF. CDR3 DNA: TGCAGCGTGGGGACCGGGAGAGAGACCCAGTACTTC.

The rearrangement uses TRBV19 and TRBJ1-2, with D unresolved. Trimming took off 7 bases at V and 0 bases at J, with 12 bases between the two ends. This CDR3 is 14 amino acids long. Per germline, CDR1 LNHDA and CDR2 SQIVND (reference sequence). The CDR3 region is CASTTTPANYGYTF. CDR3 in DNA: TGTGCCAGTACCACAACCCCTGCTAACTATGGCTACACCTTC.

The V gene is TRBV9, the J gene TRBJ1-1; 8 positions match TRBD1. Per germline, CDR1 SGDLS and CDR2 YYNGEE. The CDR3 runs 15 residues. The V gene end was trimmed by 4 bases and the J gene end by 6 bases; junction bases not matched to a gene: 11. The CDR3 coding sequence is TGTGCCAGCAGCACGACAGGGGATTCTTTATCTGAAGCTTTCTTT. It codes for CASSTTGDSLSEAFF.

This clone was seen only a few times. The chain joins TRBV6-5 to TRBJ2-1, with D possibly TRBD1 on 6 matching bases. Trimming cost V 7 bases and J 7 bases, with 14 bases left between them. CDR1 MNHEY and CDR2 SVGAGI come from the germline V gene. This CDR3 is 13 amino acids long. The DNA of the CDR3 is TGTGCCAGCAAGGACAGCGGCAGGAATGAGCAGTTCTTC. Translation gives CASKDSGRNEQFF.

The chain carries TRBV6-1 and TRBJ1-4; the D is unclear. Germline V gives CDR1 MNHNS, CDR2 SASEGT. This CDR3 contains 13 residues. V dropped 6 bases and J dropped 4 bases, with 9 bases sitting between them. As DNA, the CDR3 is TGTGCCAGCAGAGTTCACAATAATGAAAAACTGTTTTTT. This sequence encodes CASRVHNNEKLFF.

This clone has only a few counts. This rearrangement joins TRBV5-1 to TRBJ1-1; no reliable D call. This CDR3 is 13 amino acids long. Trimming cost V 1 base and J 1 base, with 5 bases left between them. The germline gives CDR1 SGHRS, CDR2 YFSETQ. As DNA, the CDR3 is TGCGCCAGCAGCTTGCGAGAGAACACTGAAGCTTTCTTT. Translating it yields CASSLRENTEAFF.

CDR3 sequence reads: CASSLLGGDNDNEQFF. CDR3 coding DNA: TGTGCCAGCAGTTTGTTAGGGGGCGATAACGACAATGAGCAGTTCTTC. This chain joins TRBV27 and TRBJ2-1; 7 bases are a match to TRBD1. The germline gives CDR1 MNHEY, CDR2 SMNVEV (reference sequence). Trimming cost V 3 bases and J 5 bases; bases outside gene matches: 10. The CDR3 consists of 16 residues.

This clone has just a few counts. This chain uses TRBV6-6 with TRBJ1-2, with a weak D call TRBD1 (6 bases). Germline V gene sequence: CDR1 MNHNY, CDR2 SVGAGI (reference sequence). The CDR3 is made up of 15 amino acids. Trimming removed 5 bases from V and 4 bases from J, with 17 bases in between. The CDR3 DNA reads as TGTGCCAGCAGTAGCTCACCGGACAGCTCCTATGGCTACACCTTC. Translating it yields CASSSSPDSSYGYTF.

The chain recombines TRBV10-1 with TRBJ2-7, with 8 bases that match TRBD2. Germline-derived CDR1 and CDR2 are WNHNN and SYGVQD (reference sequence). This CDR3 has 17 residues. V gave up 4 bases and J gave up 0 bases; unmatched junction bases: 11. CDR3 sequence reads: CASSVNGAGVSSYEQYF. CDR3 nucleotide sequence: TGCGCCAGCAGTGTTAACGGAGCGGGAGTTAGCTCCTACGAGCAGTACTTC.

The V call is TRBV27, the J call TRBJ2-1; 7 bases fit TRBD1. Trimming at V came to 1 base and at J to 2 bases, leaving 5 bases not matched to a gene. Per the germline V gene, CDR1 is MNHEY and CDR2 is SMNVEV (reference sequence). CDR3 length equals 16 residues. CDR3 sequence: CASSLFRQGPYNEQFF. The CDR3, as DNA: TGTGCCAGCAGTTTATTCAGACAGGGTCCCTACAATGAGCAGTTCTTC.